Below are 31 T cell receptor beta chains sequenced from a single sample in a study of blood T cell repertoires in COVID-19. Using immunoSEQ multiplex PCR, the repertoire was profiled, and TCRdb retains in-frame clones only, with some absent. The data show 150,000 to 200,000 clones, with about 88% seen just once and roughly a sixth held by the top ten. The sample taken for sequencing was peripheral blood. Every receptor here comes from a man between 60 and 75 years old with active or convalescent COVID-19.

This chain links TRBV19 with TRBJ2-3; D is possibly TRBD2 (5 bases). The CDR3 has 15 residues. CDR1 is LNHDA, CDR2 SQIVND, per germline (reference sequence). V dropped 5 bases and J dropped 1 base, with 13 bases sitting between them. The CDR3 nucleotides read TGTGCCAGTAGTCCCCAATTCGGGGGCACAGATACGCAGTATTTT. This translates into CASSPQFGGTDTQYF.

The chain couples TRBV1 to TRBJ2-3; the table calls TRBD2, which could not be checked here. TRBV1 is an annotated pseudogene. There are 16 residues in the CDR3. CDR3 sequence: CTSSDRRGGGPDTQYF. CDR3 nucleotides: TGCACCAGCAGCGACCGGCGCGGGGGAGGCCCAGATACGCAGTATTTT.

J is TRBJ2-5 and V is TRBV18, with 12 bases fitting TRBD1. CDR1 is KGHSH and CDR2 is LQKENI in the germline V gene. The junction had 5 bases not matched to a gene; V was cut back by 5 bases and J by 4 bases. The CDR3 is 15 residues long. CDR3 DNA: TGTGCCAGCTCAACCGGGACAGGGGGCGTAGAGACCCAGTACTTC. This translates into CASSTGTGGVETQYF.

The chain recombines TRBV6-5 with TRBJ1-4, with D possibly TRBD1 on 5 matching bases. The germline V gene encodes CDR1 MNHEY and CDR2 SVGAGI. There are 14 residues in the CDR3. Trimming left V 4 bases short and J 7 bases short, with 13 bases between. CDR3 residues: CASSFGGVSEKLFF. Written as DNA, the CDR3 is TGTGCCAGCAGTTTTGGAGGGGTGTCTGAAAAACTGTTTTTT.

The V and J genes are TRBV12-3 or TRBV12-4 and TRBJ1-1, with TRBD1 identical over 7 bases. The CDR3 is 13 amino acids. The V segment lost 3 bases and the J segment 7 bases; nucleotides outside the gene matches: 5. The CDR3 region has the DNA TGTGCCAGCAGTTTTCGACAGGGACGTGAAGCTTTCTTT. Amino acid sequence: CASSFRQGREAFF.

This chain uses TRBV5-4 with TRBJ2-1, with D possibly matching TRBD1 (5 bases). Germline V gene data show CDR1 as SGHNT and CDR2 as YYREEE (reference sequence). The germline V and J ends were trimmed by 0 bases and 5 bases, with 9 bases remaining between them. The CDR3 has 14 amino acids. The CDR3: CASSLAGPHNEQFF. The CDR3 DNA follows: TGTGCCAGCAGCTTGGCAGGGCCCCACAATGAGCAGTTCTTC.

CDR3 region: CASSPWGQGIRNTEAFF. CDR3 sequence (DNA): TGCGCCAGCAGCCCATGGGGACAGGGTATTCGGAACACTGAAGCTTTCTTT. The chain is built from TRBV5-1 and TRBJ1-1, with 9 bases lining up with TRBD1. Germline CDR1 reads SGHRS; CDR2 reads YFSETQ. The ends lost 4 bases at V and 1 base at J; junction bases unmatched: 11. The length of the CDR3 is 17 residues.

The rearrangement joins TRBV5-4 to TRBJ1-1; 7 positions match TRBD1. The CDR3 contains 15 residues. Germline-derived CDR1 and CDR2 are SGHNT and YYREEE (reference sequence). Trimming removed 0 bases from V and 4 bases from J; junction bases left unmatched: 6. The CDR3 reads CASSLEQGISTEAFF. For the CDR3, the DNA is TGTGCCAGCAGCTTGGAACAGGGGATTTCCACTGAAGCTTTCTTT. Full variable domain (missing parts from reference TRBV5-4 and TRBJ1-1): ETGVTQSPTHLIKTRGQQVTLRCSSQSGHNTVSWYQQALGQGPQFIFQYYREEENGRGNFPPRFSGLQFPNYSSELNVNALELDDSALYLCASSLEQGISTEAFFGQGTRLTVV.

V gene TRBV4-1 combines with J gene TRBJ1-5; 9 bases fit TRBD1. This CDR3 comprises 16 residues. From germline, CDR1 is MGHRA and CDR2 YSYEKL. V shed 4 bases, J shed 4 bases, and the junction held 8 bases outside the gene matches. CDR3: CASSPTGGGRNQPQHF. CDR3 bases: TGCGCCAGCAGCCCTACAGGGGGCGGAAGAAATCAGCCCCAGCATTTT.

The chain recombines TRBV3-1 (or the pseudogene TRBV3-2) with TRBJ1-1, with D tentatively TRBD1 (6 bases). The CDR3 extends over 16 amino acids. The germline V gene encodes CDR1 LGHDT and CDR2 YNNKEL (reference sequence). The V gene lost 4 bases and the J gene lost 2 bases, with 17 bases spanning the gap. CDR3: CASSPTGTRVNTEAFF. The CDR3 bases are TGTGCCAGCAGCCCGACCGGGACAAGGGTTAACACTGAAGCTTTCTTT.

The J gene is TRBJ1-5, the V gene TRBV4-1; D uncertain. Germline values: CDR1 MGHRA, CDR2 YSYEKL. V was trimmed by 0 bases and J by 6 bases, leaving 12 bases between them. CDR3 length: 15 residues. CDR3 sequence reads: CASSQDGIFGQPQHF. The CDR3 region has the DNA TGCGCCAGCAGCCAAGATGGCATATTTGGTCAGCCCCAGCATTTT.

This chain uses TRBV6-6 with TRBJ2-2; TRBD2 is a possible D gene (6 bases). V lost 5 bases and J lost 6, with 13 bases in between. CDR1 MNHNY and CDR2 SVGAGI come from the germline V gene (reference sequence). The CDR3 extends over 14 amino acids. CDR3 nucleotides: TGTGCCAGCAGTCCAAGACTAGACTCCGGGGAGCTGTTTTTT. It translates to CASSPRLDSGELFF.

The chain recombines TRBV15 with TRBJ1-4; 7 bases agree with TRBD1. This CDR3 is 15 amino acids long. Germline assignment: CDR1 LNHNV and CDR2 YYDKDF (reference sequence). J was trimmed by 0 bases and V by 3 bases; bases with no gene match: 1. The CDR3 bases are TGTGCCACCAGCAGGGGACAGACAACTAATGAAAAACTGTTTTTT. The encoded protein is CATSRGQTTNEKLFF.

The J gene is TRBJ2-2, the V gene TRBV7-9, with TRBD1 identical over 7 bases. Germline V gene lookup returns CDR1 SEHNR and CDR2 FQNEAQ (reference sequence). J was trimmed by 0 bases and V by 5 bases; bases with no gene match: 9. The CDR3 has 17 amino acids. CDR3 amino acids: CASSAAGDSSNTGELFF. The CDR3 DNA reads as TGTGCCAGCAGCGCAGCCGGGGACAGCTCGAACACCGGGGAGCTGTTTTTT.

The rearrangement joins TRBV5-8 to TRBJ1-5; TRBD1 agrees at 8 bases. The CDR3 consists of 13 residues. From germline, CDR1 is SGHTS and CDR2 YDEGEE. J gave up 4 bases and V 4 bases, and 1 base lay outside the gene matches. The CDR3 coding sequence is TGTGCCAGCAGCCGACAGGGGAATCAGCCCCAGCATTTT. Encoded protein: CASSRQGNQPQHF. Full variable domain (remainder filled in from reference TRBV5-8 and TRBJ1-5): EAGVTQSPTHLIKTRGQQATLRCSPISGHTSVYWYQQALGLGLQFLLWYDEGEERNRGNFPPRFSGRQFPNYSSELNVNALELEDSALYLCASSRQGNQPQHFGDGTRLSIL.

The CDR3 DNA reads as TGTGCCACCCCGGGACAGGTGTATGGCTACACCTTC. This sequence encodes CATPGQVYGYTF. The chain recombines TRBV27 with TRBJ1-2; TRBD1 matches 8 bases. V was clipped by 10 bases and J by 5 bases; unmatched bases: 6. The CDR3 is made up of 12 amino acids. Germline CDR1 MNHEY, CDR2 SMNVEV (reference sequence).

V and J are TRBV7-9 and TRBJ1-1; D is perhaps TRBD1 (6 bases). The CDR3 consists of 15 residues. Germline values: CDR1 SEHNR, CDR2 FQNEAQ (reference sequence). V was trimmed by 5 bases and J by 0 bases, leaving 13 bases between them. In DNA, the CDR3 is TGTGCCAGCAGCCCTAACGGACAGATGAACACTGAAGCTTTCTTT. Protein: CASSPNGQMNTEAFF. Supplemented by reference TRBV7-9 and TRBJ1-1, the full variable domain reads DTGVSQNPRHKITKRGQNVTFRCDPISEHNRLYWYRQTLGQGPEFLTYFQNEAQLEKSRLLSDRFSAERPKGSFSTLEIQRTEQGDSAMYLCASSPNGQMNTEAFFGQGTRLTVV.

The chain is built from TRBV25-1 and TRBJ1-2; D is unresolved. The V and J ends lost 1 base and 4 bases respectively, with 10 bases between them. This CDR3 has 14 residues. Looked up from germline, CDR1 is MGHDK and CDR2 is SYGVNS. The CDR3 region is CASSEWQASYGYTF. Here the CDR3 DNA reads TGTGCCAGCAGTGAATGGCAGGCCTCCTATGGCTACACCTTC.

This clone appeared a few times. J is TRBJ2-5 and V is TRBV7-9; perhaps TRBD2 as D (6 bases). This CDR3 spans 12 amino acids. Trimming stripped 10 bases from V and 0 bases from J, with 9 bases between. Germline V gives CDR1 SEHNR, CDR2 FQNEAQ (reference sequence). This CDR3 reads CATERDQETQYF. CDR3 in DNA: TGTGCCACAGAGCGGGACCAAGAGACCCAGTACTTC.

This chain joins TRBV5-8 and TRBJ1-6, with D possibly matching TRBD1 (6 bases). The germline V gene has CDR1 SGHTS and CDR2 YDEGEE. Trimming removed 4 bases from V and 5 bases from J, with 10 bases in between. This CDR3 contains 14 residues. The chain's CDR3 is CASSTGQNNSPLHF. The CDR3 bases are TGTGCCAGCAGCACCGGACAGAATAATTCACCCCTCCACTTT. The full variable domain, with the rest looked up from reference TRBV5-8 and TRBJ1-6, is EAGVTQSPTHLIKTRGQQATLRCSPISGHTSVYWYQQALGLGLQFLLWYDEGEERNRGNFPPRFSGRQFPNYSSELNVNALELEDSALYLCASSTGQNNSPLHFGNGTRLTVT.

The rearrangement links TRBV7-2 to TRBJ2-1, with D tentatively TRBD1 (5 bases). V was clipped by 1 base and J by 10 bases, with 11 bases between them. CDR3 length: 13 amino acids. From germline, CDR1 is SGHTA and CDR2 FQGNSA. The CDR3 DNA sequence: TGTGCCAGCAGCTTAGGAGCTAAGGGGGAGCAGTTCTTC. Translating it yields CASSLGAKGEQFF.

V gene TRBV3-1 (or the pseudogene TRBV3-2) combines with J gene TRBJ1-1; D not certain. The length of the CDR3 is 13 residues. Between the trimmed V and J ends, which lost 1 base and 0 bases, there was a span of 3 bases. CDR1 is LGHDT and CDR2 is YNNKEL in the germline V gene (reference sequence). The DNA for the CDR3 is TGTGCCAGCAGCCAAGTAATGAACACTGAAGCTTTCTTT. Its protein is CASSQVMNTEAFF.

The chain uses TRBV11-2 and TRBJ2-7; D possibly corresponds to TRBD2 (5 bases). The CDR3 extends over 14 amino acids. Deletions cut 3 bases from V and 7 bases from J, with 16 bases between. Germline V gene data show CDR1 as SGHAT and CDR2 as FQNNGV. CDR3 DNA: TGTGCCAGCAGCTTCGACTGGGAGATACGTGAGCAGTACTTC. Translating it yields CASSFDWEIREQYF.

This clone was recorded a few times. The chain links TRBV10-3 to TRBJ1-5; 9 nucleotides line up with TRBD1. Trimming removed 11 bases from V and 5 bases from J; junction bases left unmatched: 10. The CDR3 contains 14 residues. CDR1 and CDR2 (germline): ENHRY, SYGVKD. The CDR3 DNA reads TGTGCCGTTCAGGGACAGGGAGGGGATCAGCCCCAGCATTTT. This translates into CAVQGQGGDQPQHF.

The chain combines TRBV11-2 with TRBJ1-6; 8 bases fit TRBD1. Germline values: CDR1 SGHAT, CDR2 FQNNGV. The length of the CDR3 is 15 residues. V lost 0 bases to trimming and J lost 8 bases; unmatched junction nucleotides: 3. Written as DNA, the CDR3 is TGTGCCAGCAGCTTAGAGGACAGGGTTGATTCACCCCTCCACTTT. This codes for CASSLEDRVDSPLHF.

The chain couples TRBV5-4 to TRBJ2-2; D not resolved. CDR1 and CDR2 (germline): SGHNT, YYREEE (reference sequence). V was pared by 0 bases and J by 4 bases, with 10 bases between. This CDR3 is built from 15 residues. The CDR3 loop is CASSLAATPTGELFF. The CDR3 nucleotides read TGTGCCAGCAGCTTGGCCGCGACACCCACCGGGGAGCTGTTTTTT.

This chain links TRBV10-3 with TRBJ2-7, with 15 bases that match TRBD2. The germline gives CDR1 ENHRY, CDR2 SYGVKD. The junction had 4 bases not matched to a gene; V was cut back by 6 bases and J by 4 bases. This CDR3 comprises 15 residues. The CDR3 region is CAIREGLAGGYEQYF. The CDR3 DNA reads as TGTGCCATCAGAGAGGGACTAGCGGGGGGTTACGAGCAGTACTTC.

The chain employs TRBV24-1 and TRBJ2-1, with 15 bases matching TRBD2. The junction had 6 bases not matched to a gene; V was cut back by 5 bases and J by 8 bases. The CDR3 has 16 amino acids. The V gene's germline CDR1 is KGHDR and CDR2 SFDVKD. The CDR3: CATSAGLAGGGDEQFF. CDR3 nucleotides: TGTGCCACCAGTGCGGGACTAGCGGGAGGCGGCGATGAGCAGTTCTTC.

The chain employs TRBV11-1 and TRBJ2-4; D is perhaps TRBD1 (6 bases). This CDR3 contains 15 residues. Germline-derived CDR1 and CDR2 are SGHAT and FQDESV (reference sequence). Trimming took 5 bases from V and 3 from J, leaving 14 bases between them. The CDR3 region has the DNA TGTGCCAGCAGCCCACGGGACACTATCAAAAACATTCAGTACTTC. Its translation: CASSPRDTIKNIQYF.

This clone was found a few times. The chain couples TRBV4-1 to TRBJ1-6, with no clear D. V shed 2 bases and J shed 10 bases, with 12 bases lying between them. Germline V CDR1 and CDR2: MGHRA, YSYEKL. This CDR3 comprises 14 residues. CDR3 sequence (DNA): TGCGCCAGCAGCCAATCCCAGAGGCGCTCACCCCTCCACTTT. Protein: CASSQSQRRSPLHF.

The chain links TRBV27 to TRBJ2-2; D uncertain. The CDR3 extends over 17 amino acids. CDR1 MNHEY and CDR2 SMNVEV come from the germline V gene (reference sequence). Trimming took 0 bases from V and 0 from J, leaving 11 bases between them. This chain's CDR3 is CASSLSTLAANTGELFF. The CDR3 DNA is TGTGCCAGCAGTTTATCCACCTTGGCCGCGAACACCGGGGAGCTGTTTTTT.